The clone carrying this TCR beta chain was picked up a small number of times. Its antigen is unknown. This sample includes further DNA sequences coding for the same CDR3. This sample was included in a study of OX40 agonist ivuxolimab in advanced cancers. People who had autoimmune disease history or systemic immunosuppression were excluded. Study-level points and caveats: Partial responders treated at 0.1-3.0 mg/kg exhibited clonal expansion among the lowest measured.

Using immunoSEQ multiplex PCR, the repertoire was profiled, and TCRdb retains in-frame clones only, with some absent. Among around 64,000 clones, about nine tenths were seen once, and the ten largest hold roughly 15%. CDR1 is SGHDT and CDR2 is YYEEEE in the germline V gene. V shed 1 base and J shed 5 bases, with 6 bases lying between them. CDR3 size: 12 residues. The genes are TRBV5-6 and TRBJ1-1, with no clear D. This receptor was identified in an adult with an advanced solid tumor such as melanoma, head and neck, liver or kidney cancer. Sequencing was performed on CD4+ or CD8+ T cells sorted from blood, taken in a trial of the OX40 agonist ivuxolimab. CDR3 coding DNA: TGTGCCAGCAGCTTGAGAGGGACTGAAGCTTTCTTT. Protein: CASSLRGTEAFF.